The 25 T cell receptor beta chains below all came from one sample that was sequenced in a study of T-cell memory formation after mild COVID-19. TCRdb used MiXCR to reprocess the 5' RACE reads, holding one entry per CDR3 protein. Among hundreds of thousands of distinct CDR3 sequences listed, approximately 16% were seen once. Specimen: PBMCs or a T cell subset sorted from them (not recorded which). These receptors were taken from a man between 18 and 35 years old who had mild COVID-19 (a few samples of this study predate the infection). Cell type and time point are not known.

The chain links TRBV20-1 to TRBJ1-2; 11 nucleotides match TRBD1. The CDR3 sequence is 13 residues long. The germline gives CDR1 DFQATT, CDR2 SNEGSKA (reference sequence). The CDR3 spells CRGRDRGISGYTF. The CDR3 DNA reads TGCAGGGGCCGGGACAGGGGGATCTCTGGCTACACCTTC.

This CDR3 is CSAYTSGVYEQYF. In DNA form, the CDR3 reads TGCAGTGCTTACACTAGCGGGGTCTACGAGCAGTACTTC. The chain joins TRBV20-1 to TRBJ2-7, with 10 bases lining up with TRBD2. The germline V gene has CDR1 DFQATT and CDR2 SNEGSKA (reference sequence). The CDR3 runs to 13 residues. Losses at the gene ends were 5 bases for V and 3 bases for J; bases not matched to a gene: 4.

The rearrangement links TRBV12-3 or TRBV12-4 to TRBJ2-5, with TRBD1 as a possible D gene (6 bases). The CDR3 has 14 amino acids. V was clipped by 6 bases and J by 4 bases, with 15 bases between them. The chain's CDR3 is CASRDRTVPETQYF. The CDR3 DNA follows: TGTGCCAGCAGGGATAGGACAGTTCCAGAGACCCAGTACTTC.

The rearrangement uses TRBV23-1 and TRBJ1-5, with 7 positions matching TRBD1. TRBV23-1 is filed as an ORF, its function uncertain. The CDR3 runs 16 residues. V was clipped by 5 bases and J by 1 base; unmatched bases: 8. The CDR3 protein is CASSTRQGTSNQPQHF. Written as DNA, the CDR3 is TGCGCCAGCAGTACCCGACAGGGAACGAGCAATCAGCCCCAGCATTTT.

The CDR3 loop reads CASSPPVKGTFSYNEQFF. Here the CDR3 DNA reads TGTGCCAGCAGCCCTCCAGTAAAGGGGACATTCTCCTACAATGAGCAGTTCTTC. This chain connects TRBV21-1 to TRBJ2-1; no check of the table's D call, TRBD1, against the DNA was made. TRBV21-1 is recorded as a pseudogene. There are 18 residues in the CDR3.

CDR3 nucleotides: TGTGCCAGTAGTATAGAAACCGGGCTTCAGACCCAGTACTTC. Its translation: CASSIETGLQTQYF. V and J are TRBV19 and TRBJ2-5; unclear D gene. V lost 0 bases and J 6 bases, leaving 11 bases between the germline ends. The CDR3 consists of 14 residues. Germline CDR1 is LNHDA and CDR2 is SQIVND (reference sequence).

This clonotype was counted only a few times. The CDR3 coding sequence is TGTGCCAGCAGCCAAGCGCAGGGGGCGCTCGCAGATACGCAGTATTTT. Protein: CASSQAQGALADTQYF. This chain links TRBV14 with TRBJ2-3, with TRBD1 identical over 8 bases. The CDR3 consists of 16 residues. With V trimmed by 1 base and J by 4 bases, 7 bases remained unmatched. CDR1 is SGHDN, CDR2 FVKESK, per germline.

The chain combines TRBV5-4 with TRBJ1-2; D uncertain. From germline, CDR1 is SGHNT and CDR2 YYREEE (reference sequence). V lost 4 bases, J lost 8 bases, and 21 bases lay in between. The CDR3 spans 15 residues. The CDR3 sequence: CASSPLNWAGGGYTF. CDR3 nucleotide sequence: TGTGCCAGCAGCCCCCTTAACTGGGCAGGCGGCGGCTACACCTTC.

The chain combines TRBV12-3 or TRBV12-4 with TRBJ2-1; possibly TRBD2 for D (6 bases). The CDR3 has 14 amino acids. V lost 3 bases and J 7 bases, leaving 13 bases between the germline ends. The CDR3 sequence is CASSFAGRTNEQFF. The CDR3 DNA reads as TGTGCCAGCAGTTTCGCAGGGAGGACTAATGAGCAGTTCTTC.

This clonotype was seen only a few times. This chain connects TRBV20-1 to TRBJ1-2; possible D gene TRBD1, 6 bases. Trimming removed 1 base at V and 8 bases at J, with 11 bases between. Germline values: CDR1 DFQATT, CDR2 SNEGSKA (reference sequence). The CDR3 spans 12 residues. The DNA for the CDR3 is TGCAGTGCTAGAGCAGGGGAAACGGGCTACACCTTC. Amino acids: CSARAGETGYTF.

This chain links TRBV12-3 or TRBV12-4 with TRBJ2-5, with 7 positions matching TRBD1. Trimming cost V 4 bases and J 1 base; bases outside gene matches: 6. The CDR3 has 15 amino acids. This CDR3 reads CASSSGQASQETQYF. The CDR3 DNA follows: TGTGCCAGCAGTTCCGGACAGGCCTCCCAAGAGACCCAGTACTTC.

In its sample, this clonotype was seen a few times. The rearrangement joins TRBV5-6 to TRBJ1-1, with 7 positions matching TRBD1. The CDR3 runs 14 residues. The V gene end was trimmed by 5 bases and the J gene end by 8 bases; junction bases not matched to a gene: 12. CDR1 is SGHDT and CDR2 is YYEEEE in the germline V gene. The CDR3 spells CASRSRDSTLEAFF. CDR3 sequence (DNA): TGTGCCAGCAGGTCCCGGGACAGCACCTTAGAAGCTTTCTTT.

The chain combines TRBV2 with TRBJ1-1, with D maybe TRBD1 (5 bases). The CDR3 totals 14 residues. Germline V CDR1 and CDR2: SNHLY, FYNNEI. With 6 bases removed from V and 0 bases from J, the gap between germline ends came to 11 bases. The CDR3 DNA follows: TGTGCCAGCAGATACGACAGCATGAACACTGAAGCTTTCTTT. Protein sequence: CASRYDSMNTEAFF.

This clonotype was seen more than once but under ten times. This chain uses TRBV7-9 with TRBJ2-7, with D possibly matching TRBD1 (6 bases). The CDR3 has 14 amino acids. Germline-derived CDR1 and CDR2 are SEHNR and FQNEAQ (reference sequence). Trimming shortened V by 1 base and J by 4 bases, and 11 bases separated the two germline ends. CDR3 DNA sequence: TGTGCCAGCAGCTTAGTTCAGGGGCCGTACGAGCAGTACTTC. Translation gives CASSLVQGPYEQYF.

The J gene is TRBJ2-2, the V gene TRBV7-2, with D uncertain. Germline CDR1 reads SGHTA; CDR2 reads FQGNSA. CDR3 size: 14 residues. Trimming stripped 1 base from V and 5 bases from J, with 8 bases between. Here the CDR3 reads CASSLVLVTGELFF. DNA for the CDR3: TGTGCCAGCAGCTTAGTTTTGGTAACCGGGGAGCTGTTTTTT. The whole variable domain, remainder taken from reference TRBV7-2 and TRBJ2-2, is GAGVSQSPSNKVTEKGKDVELRCDPISGHTALYWYRQSLGQGLEFLIYFQGNSAPDKSGLPSDRFSAERTGGSVSTLTIQRTQQEDSAVYLCASSLVLVTGELFFGEGSRLTVL.

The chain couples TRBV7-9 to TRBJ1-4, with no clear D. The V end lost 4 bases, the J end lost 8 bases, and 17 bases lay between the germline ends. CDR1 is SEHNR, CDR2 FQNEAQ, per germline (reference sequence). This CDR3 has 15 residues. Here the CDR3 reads CASSSSRSGGEKLFF. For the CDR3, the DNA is TGTGCCAGCAGCTCGAGCCGGTCTGGAGGGGAAAAACTGTTTTTT.

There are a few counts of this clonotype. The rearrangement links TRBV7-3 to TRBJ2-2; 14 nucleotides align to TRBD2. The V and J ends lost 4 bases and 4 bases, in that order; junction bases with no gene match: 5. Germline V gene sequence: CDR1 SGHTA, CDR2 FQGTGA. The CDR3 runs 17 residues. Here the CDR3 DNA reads TGTGCCAGCAGCTATTCAGGGACTAGCGGGGGCACCGGGGAGCTGTTTTTT. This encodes CASSYSGTSGGTGELFF.

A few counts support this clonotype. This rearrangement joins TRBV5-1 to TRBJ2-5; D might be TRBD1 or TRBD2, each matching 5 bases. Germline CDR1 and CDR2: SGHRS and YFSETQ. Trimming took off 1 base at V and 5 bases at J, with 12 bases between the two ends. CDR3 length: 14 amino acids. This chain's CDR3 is CASSLLWGFETQYF. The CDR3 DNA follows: TGCGCCAGCAGCTTGTTATGGGGGTTTGAGACCCAGTACTTC. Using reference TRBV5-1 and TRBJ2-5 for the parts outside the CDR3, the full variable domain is KAGVTQTPRYLIKTRGQQVTLSCSPISGHRSVSWYQQTPGQGLQFLFEYFSETQRNKGNFPGRFSGRQFSNSRSEMNVSTLELGDSALYLCASSLLWGFETQYFGPGTRLLVL.

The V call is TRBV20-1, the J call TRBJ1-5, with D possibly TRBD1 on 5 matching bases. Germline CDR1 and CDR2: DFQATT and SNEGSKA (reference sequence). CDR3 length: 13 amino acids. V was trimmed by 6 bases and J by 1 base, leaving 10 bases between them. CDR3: CSAPGPSNQPQHF. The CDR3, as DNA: TGCAGTGCCCCGGGGCCGAGCAATCAGCCCCAGCATTTT.

The CDR3 spells CASSTGTGPSPLHF. In DNA form, the CDR3 reads TGCGCCAGCAGCACCGGGACAGGACCTTCACCCCTCCACTTT. The V gene is TRBV5-1, the J gene TRBJ1-6; the match to TRBD1 covers 8 bases. This CDR3 has 14 residues. CDR1 and CDR2 from the germline V gene are SGHRS and YFSETQ. J lost 9 bases, V lost 4 bases, and 6 bases had no gene match.

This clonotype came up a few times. In nucleotides, the CDR3 is TGCGCCAGCAGCCAAGTGCAGCGGGGGGGAACCTACGAGCAGTACTTC. Translation: CASSQVQRGGTYEQYF. V gene TRBV4-1 combines with J gene TRBJ2-7, with 10 nucleotides matching TRBD2. From germline, CDR1 is MGHRA and CDR2 YSYEKL. J was trimmed by 2 bases and V by 1 base; bases with no gene match: 5. This CDR3 has 16 residues.

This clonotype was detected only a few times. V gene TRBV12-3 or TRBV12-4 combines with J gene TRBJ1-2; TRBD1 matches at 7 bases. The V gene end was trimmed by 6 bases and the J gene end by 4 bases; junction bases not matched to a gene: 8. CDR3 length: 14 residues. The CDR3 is CASSPPGQFYGYTF. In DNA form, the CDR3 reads TGTGCCAGCAGCCCACCGGGACAGTTCTATGGCTACACCTTC.

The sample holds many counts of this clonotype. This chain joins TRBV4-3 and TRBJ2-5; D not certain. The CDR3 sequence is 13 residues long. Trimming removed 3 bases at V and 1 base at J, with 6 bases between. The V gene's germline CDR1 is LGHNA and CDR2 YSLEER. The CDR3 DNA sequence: TGCGCCAGCAGCCAGGTCCTCCAAGAGACCCAGTACTTC. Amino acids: CASSQVLQETQYF.

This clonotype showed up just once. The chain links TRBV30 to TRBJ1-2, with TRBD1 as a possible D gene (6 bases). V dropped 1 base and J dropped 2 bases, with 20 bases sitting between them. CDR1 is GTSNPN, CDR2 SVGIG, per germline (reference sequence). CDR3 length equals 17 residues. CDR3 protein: CAWSDKGRWGPNYGYTF. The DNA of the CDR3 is TGTGCCTGGAGTGATAAGGGACGGTGGGGGCCAAACTATGGCTACACCTTC.

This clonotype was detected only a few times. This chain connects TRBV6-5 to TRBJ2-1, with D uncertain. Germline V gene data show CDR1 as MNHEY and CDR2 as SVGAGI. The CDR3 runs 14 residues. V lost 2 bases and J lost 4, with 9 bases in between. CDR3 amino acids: CASSYAEMYNEQFF. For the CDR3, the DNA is TGTGCCAGCAGTTACGCCGAGATGTACAATGAGCAGTTCTTC.